This T cell receptor (beta chain) was sequenced in a study of shared clonotypes between healthy human individuals. This CDR3 has 11 residues. Germline CDR1 reads SNHLY; CDR2 reads FYNNEI. The germline V and J ends were trimmed by 7 bases and 4 bases, with 8 bases remaining between them. Assay: immunoSEQ multiplex PCR; the TCRdb copy retains only in-frame clones and omits some. The sample has more than 1.2 million clones, 98% seen once. The receptor was isolated from a man younger than 45 in good health. The sequenced sample consisted of naive CD4+ T cells sorted from blood. This sample's subset: CD45RA+ positively selected. The chain joins TRBV2 to TRBJ2-7, with D uncertain. CDR3: CASTYEYEQYF. CDR3 coding DNA: TGTGCCAGCACTTATGAGTACGAGCAGTACTTC.